This entry is about one T cell receptor (beta chain). This table comes from immunoSEQ multiplex PCR, and its TCRdb copy is limited to in-frame clones, with some not included. This sample has 180,000 or so clones, with approximately 92% found just once. The data were obtained in a study of control samples from healthy donors and cancer patients. The CDR3 sequence is 13 residues long. V lost 6 bases, J lost 5 bases, and 13 bases lay in between. CDR1 SEHNR and CDR2 FQNEAQ come from the germline V gene (reference sequence). The sequence came from a woman aged 55-69 years in good health. Sequencing was carried out using blood. The rearrangement uses TRBV7-9 and TRBJ2-5; D gene uncertain. In DNA form, the CDR3 reads TGTGCCAGCAGACTTAATGTGGGGGAGACCCAGTACTTC. It codes for CASRLNVGETQYF.